This T cell receptor (beta chain) was found in a study of vaccination effects on CD4 cells after COVID-19. Study-level background: ViraFEST used viral peptide pools to expand antigen-specific CD4+ T cells before sequencing. General study results and limits: Pronounced clonal contraction occurred in clones induced by infection and by vaccine late after vaccination. Convalescent patients were scarce, and early post-infection timepoints were absent.

A word on this clone: The antigen is undetermined.

Cultured cells yielded isolated CD4+ T cells after less than 11 days. Two doses of either BNT162b2 or mRNA-1273 were given to each participant. Half the medium was swapped for IL-2 medium on days 3 and 7. Per germline, CDR1 MNHNY and CDR2 SVGAGI (reference sequence). Trimming removed 2 bases from V and 7 bases from J; junction bases left unmatched: 10. The CDR3 spans 15 residues. Measured with immunoSEQ multiplex PCR; TCRdb has only the in-frame clones, and not every one. The table has about 57,000 clones, 78% seen once; the top ten hold 4.3%. Specimen: CD4+ T cells from PBMCs cultured without peptide, collected after COVID-19 vaccination. The V call is TRBV6-6, the J call TRBJ1-2, with 7 bases fitting TRBD1. This clonotype was obtained from a human donor who received a COVID-19 vaccine. CDR3 region: CASSYTADRAGGYTF. CDR3 nucleotide sequence: TGTGCCAGCAGTTACACAGCCGACAGGGCGGGTGGCTACACCTTC.